The clone carrying this TCR beta chain occurred many times. Its target is not known. The V gene's germline CDR1 is WSHSY and CDR2 SAAADI. V dropped 6 bases and J dropped 9 bases, with 18 bases sitting between them. The CDR3 sequence is 14 residues long. This sample was included in a study of T-cell memory formation after mild COVID-19. Study details: The study found TCR clusters largely donor specific.

Study-level results: The study found contracting CD4+ clones mainly in CM and EM and contracting CD8+ clones in EMRA. Clones that contracted from day 15 to 85 had balanced CD4/CD8; later expanders were CD4+ biased.

TCRdb used MiXCR to reprocess the 5' RACE reads, holding one entry per CDR3 protein. Among some 120,000 distinct CDR3 sequences listed, roughly 6% were seen once. Sequenced: PBMCs or a T cell subset sorted from them (not recorded which). The gene calls are TRBV10-2 and TRBJ2-1; D possibly corresponds to TRBD2 (5 bases). The TCR originated in an adult woman who had mild COVID-19 (a few samples of this study predate the infection). Cell type and time point are not known. The CDR3 sequence is CASRLGSLGSEQFF. For the CDR3, the DNA is TGCGCCAGCAGACTAGGCAGCCTAGGTAGTGAGCAGTTCTTC.